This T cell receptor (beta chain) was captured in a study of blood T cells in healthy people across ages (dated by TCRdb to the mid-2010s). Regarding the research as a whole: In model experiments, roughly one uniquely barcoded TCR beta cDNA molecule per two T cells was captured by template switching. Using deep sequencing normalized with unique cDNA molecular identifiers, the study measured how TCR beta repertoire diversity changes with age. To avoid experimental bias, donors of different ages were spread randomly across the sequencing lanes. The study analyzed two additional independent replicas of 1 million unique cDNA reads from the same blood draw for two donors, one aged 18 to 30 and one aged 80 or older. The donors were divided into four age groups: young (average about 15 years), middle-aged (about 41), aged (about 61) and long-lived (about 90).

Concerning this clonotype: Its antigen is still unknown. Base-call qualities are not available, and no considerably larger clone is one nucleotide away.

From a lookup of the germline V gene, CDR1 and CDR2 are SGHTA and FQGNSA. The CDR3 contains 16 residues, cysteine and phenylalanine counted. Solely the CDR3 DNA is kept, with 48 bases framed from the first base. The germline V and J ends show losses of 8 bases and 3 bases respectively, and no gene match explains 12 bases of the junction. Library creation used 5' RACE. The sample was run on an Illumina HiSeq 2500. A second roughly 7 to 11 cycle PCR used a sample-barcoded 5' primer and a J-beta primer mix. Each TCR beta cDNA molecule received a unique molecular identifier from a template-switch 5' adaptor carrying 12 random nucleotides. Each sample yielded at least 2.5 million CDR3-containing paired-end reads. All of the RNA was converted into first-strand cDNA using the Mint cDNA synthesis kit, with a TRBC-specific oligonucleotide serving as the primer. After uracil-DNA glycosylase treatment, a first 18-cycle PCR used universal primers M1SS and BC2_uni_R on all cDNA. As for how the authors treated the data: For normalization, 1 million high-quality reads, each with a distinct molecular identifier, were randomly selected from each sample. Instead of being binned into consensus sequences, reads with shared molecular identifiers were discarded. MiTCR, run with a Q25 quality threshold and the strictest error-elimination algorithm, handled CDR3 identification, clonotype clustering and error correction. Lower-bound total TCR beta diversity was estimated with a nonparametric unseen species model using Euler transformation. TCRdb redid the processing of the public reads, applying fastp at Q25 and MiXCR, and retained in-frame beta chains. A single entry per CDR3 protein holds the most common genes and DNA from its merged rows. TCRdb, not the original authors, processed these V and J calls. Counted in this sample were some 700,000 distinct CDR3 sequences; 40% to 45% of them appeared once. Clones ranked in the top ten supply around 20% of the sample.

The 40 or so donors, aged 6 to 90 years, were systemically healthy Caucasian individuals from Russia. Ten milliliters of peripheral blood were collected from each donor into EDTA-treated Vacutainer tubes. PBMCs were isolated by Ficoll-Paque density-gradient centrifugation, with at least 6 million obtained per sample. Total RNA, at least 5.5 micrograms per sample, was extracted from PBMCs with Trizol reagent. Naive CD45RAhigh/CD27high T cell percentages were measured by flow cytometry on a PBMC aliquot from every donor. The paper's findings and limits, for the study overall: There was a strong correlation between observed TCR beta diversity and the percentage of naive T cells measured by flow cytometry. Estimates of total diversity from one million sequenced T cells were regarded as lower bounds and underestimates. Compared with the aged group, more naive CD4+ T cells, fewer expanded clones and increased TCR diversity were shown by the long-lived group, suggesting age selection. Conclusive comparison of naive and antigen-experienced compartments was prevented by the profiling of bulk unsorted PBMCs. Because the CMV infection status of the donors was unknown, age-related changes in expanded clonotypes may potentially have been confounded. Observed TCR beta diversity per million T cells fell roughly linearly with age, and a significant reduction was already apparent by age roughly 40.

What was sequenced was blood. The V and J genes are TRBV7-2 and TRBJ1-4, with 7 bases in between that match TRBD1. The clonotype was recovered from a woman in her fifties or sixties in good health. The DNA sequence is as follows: TGTGCCAGCTCTTCCGCCAGGGGGGTCGCTAATGAAAAACTGTTTTTT. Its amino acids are CASSSARGVANEKLFF. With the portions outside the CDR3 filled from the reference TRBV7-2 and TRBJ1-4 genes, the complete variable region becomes GAGVSQSPSNKVTEKGKDVELRCDPISGHTALYWYRQSLGQGLEFLIYFQGNSAPDKSGLPSDRFSAERTGGSVSTLTIQRTQQEDSAVYLCASSSARGVANEKLFFGSGTQLSVL.